This is a list of T cell receptor beta chains from one sample in a study of blood T cell repertoires in COVID-19. Generated by immunoSEQ multiplex PCR, the TCRdb table keeps only in-frame clones and is missing some. The data hold a few hundred thousand clones, with 70% to 90% observed a single time. The sample was PBMCs or T cells enriched from blood (not recorded which). All receptors come from a woman under 40 who had been exposed to COVID-19. The CDR3 runs from the conserved cysteine through the conserved F or W. The D gene is left open where the match is weak. Size tells how often a clone was seen (once, few, many) or the class of an expanded clone, and some rows leave it out.

V: TRBV27; J: TRBJ1-6; size: NA; D: TRBD1; DNA: TGTGCCTGCCGAAAGACCACGACCGGGACAGGGGTGTCACCCCTCCACTTT; CDR3: CACRKTTTGTGVSPLHF
V: TRBV27; J: TRBJ1-1; size: once; D: NA; DNA: TGTGCCAGCAGTTTATCGATGGGGAGGCAGGGGAACACTGAAGCTTTCTTT; CDR3: CASSLSMGRQGNTEAFF
V: TRBV5-6; J: TRBJ2-3; size: NA; D: TRBD1; DNA: TGTGCCAGCAGCCGACAGGGCGCAGATACGCAGTATTTT; CDR3: CASSRQGADTQYF
V: TRBV5-1; J: TRBJ1-1; size: NA; D: TRBD1; DNA: TGCGCCAGCACGGCACAGGGGGCCTACATGAACACTGAAGCTTTCTTT; CDR3: CASTAQGAYMNTEAFF
V: TRBV6-1; J: TRBJ1-5; size: few; D: NA; DNA: TGTGCCAGCAGTGAAGCATTAGTAGTTAGCAATCAGCCCCAGCATTTT; CDR3: CASSEALVVSNQPQHF
V: TRBV7-2; J: TRBJ2-3; size: NA; D: NA; DNA: TGTGCCAGCAGCTTAACTCCCGGGGGGCGCGATACGCAGTATTTT; CDR3: CASSLTPGGRDTQYF
V: TRBV5-1; J: TRBJ2-1; size: NA; D: TRBD2; DNA: TGCGCCAGCAGCTCTAGCGGGGGGGTCTGGTATGAGCAGTTCTTC; CDR3: CASSSSGGVWYEQFF
V: TRBV20-1; J: TRBJ1-2; size: NA; D: TRBD1; DNA: TGCAGTGCTAGTGCAGGAAGACAGGGATCTAACTATGGCTACACCTTC; CDR3: CSASAGRQGSNYGYTF
V: TRBV5-1; J: TRBJ2-5; size: NA; D: TRBD2; DNA: TGCGCCAGCAGCTTGGTATGGACTAGCGGGACCCAGTACTTC; CDR3: CASSLVWTSGTQYF
V: TRBV24-1; J: TRBJ2-2; size: NA; D: TRBD2; DNA: TGTGCCACCAGTGACCGCTCCCTAGCGGGGCTTAACACCGGGGAGCTGTTTTTT; CDR3: CATSDRSLAGLNTGELFF
V: TRBV30; J: TRBJ2-1; size: NA; D: TRBD2; DNA: TGTGCCTGGAGTTATGCGGGGGGGCCCTACAATGAGCAGTTCTTC; CDR3: CAWSYAGGPYNEQFF
V: TRBV29-1; J: TRBJ2-7; size: NA; D: TRBD1; DNA: TGCAGCGTTTCATGGACAGGGACGACGGCCGAGCAGTACTTC; CDR3: CSVSWTGTTAEQYF
V: TRBV4-1; J: TRBJ1-2; size: NA; D: NA; DNA: TGCGCCAGCAGCCACGGCGGGGTCGGCAACTATGGCTACACCTTC; CDR3: CASSHGGVGNYGYTF
V: TRBV10-3; J: TRBJ1-1; size: NA; D: TRBD1; DNA: TGTGCCATCAGTGGGGGGACAGGGGCGGGGAACACTGAAGCTTTCTTT; CDR3: CAISGGTGAGNTEAFF
V: TRBV29-1; J: TRBJ1-1; size: once; D: NA; DNA: TGCAGCGTAGGTGCGACCAGGCCGATTGAAGCTTTCTTT; CDR3: CSVGATRPIEAFF
V: TRBV10-3; J: TRBJ2-2; size: NA; D: TRBD1; DNA: TGTGCCATCAGTGGACGACAGGGGGCCCTGAACACCGGGGAGCTGTTTTTT; CDR3: CAISGRQGALNTGELFF
V: TRBV5-4; J: TRBJ2-4; size: NA; D: TRBD1; DNA: TGTGCCAGCAGCTTGGGGACCGGGACAGGGAAAAACATTCAGTACTTC; CDR3: CASSLGTGTGKNIQYF